This paragraph reports one T cell receptor beta chain. This entry belongs to a study of blood T cell repertoires in COVID-19. Study context: Material from acute and convalescent COVID-19 was sourced from the United States, Italy and Spain.

Sequencing used immunoSEQ multiplex PCR; TCRdb keeps in-frame clones, though not all of them. This sample has 85,000 to 100,000 clones, with less than 85% found just once. The CDR3 is made up of 17 amino acids. V lost 4 bases and J lost 4, with 21 bases in between. Germline values: CDR1 LNHDA, CDR2 SQIVND (reference sequence). This chain connects TRBV19 to TRBJ2-3; D may be TRBD1 (6 bases). Sequencing was carried out using peripheral blood. The sequence was obtained from a human donor in a cohort sampled during active COVID-19. The CDR3 nucleotides read TGTGCCAGTAGTACCCAGGGGAGCCCGGCCATCGCAGATACGCAGTATTTT. Protein: CASSTQGSPAIADTQYF.